This T cell receptor (beta chain) was sequenced during a study of radiation and T cells in renal cell carcinoma. Notes on the study in general: Top tumor clonotypes rose in blood 2 weeks post-radiation, then contracted. Baseline intratumoral clonotype presence is unknown without pretreatment biopsies.

The V gene lost 6 bases and the J gene lost 6 bases, with 9 bases spanning the gap. Germline-derived CDR1 and CDR2 are SGHRS and YFSETQ. The CDR3 is made up of 11 amino acids. Profiling relied on immunoSEQ multiplex PCR, and the TCRdb table lists in-frame clones only, not all of them. The sample contains 150,000 or so clones, roughly 90% of which appear only once. About this clone: The antigen is not known.

The time point is: blood 2 weeks post-SBRT. The treatment: 15 Gy SBRT to primary tumor, nephrectomy 4 weeks later. The tumor was a clear cell renal cell carcinoma. Sample: blood, taken from a patient whose treatment included radiotherapy and nephrectomy. This clonotype was obtained from a woman between 45 and 60 years old with renal cell carcinoma. The genes are TRBV5-1 and TRBJ1-1; a possible D gene is TRBD1 (6 bases). CDR3 DNA sequence: TGCGCCAGCACCGGACAGTCTGAAGCTTTCTTT. Translation: CASTGQSEAFF.